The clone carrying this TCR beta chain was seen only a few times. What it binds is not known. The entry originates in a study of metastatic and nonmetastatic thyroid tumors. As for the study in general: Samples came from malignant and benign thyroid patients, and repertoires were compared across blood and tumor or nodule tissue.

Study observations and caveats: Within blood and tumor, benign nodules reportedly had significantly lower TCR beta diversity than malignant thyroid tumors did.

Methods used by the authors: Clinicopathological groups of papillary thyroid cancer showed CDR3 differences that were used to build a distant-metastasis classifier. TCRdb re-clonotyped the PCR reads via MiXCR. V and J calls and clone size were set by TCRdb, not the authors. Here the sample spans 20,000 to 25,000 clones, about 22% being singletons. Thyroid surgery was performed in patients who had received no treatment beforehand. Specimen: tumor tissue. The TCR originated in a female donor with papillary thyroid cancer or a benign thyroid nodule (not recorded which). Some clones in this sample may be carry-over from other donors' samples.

CDR3 protein: CSARDPTGDQPQHF. The CDR3 nucleotides read TGCAGTGCTAGAGATCCCACAGGTGATCAGCCCCAGCATTTT. V gene TRBV20-1 combines with J gene TRBJ1-5; tentative D call: TRBD1 (5 bases). The germline V gene has CDR1 DFQATT and CDR2 SNEGSKA (reference sequence). The length of the CDR3 is 14 residues. The V gene lost 0 bases and the J gene lost 5 bases, with 11 bases spanning the gap.